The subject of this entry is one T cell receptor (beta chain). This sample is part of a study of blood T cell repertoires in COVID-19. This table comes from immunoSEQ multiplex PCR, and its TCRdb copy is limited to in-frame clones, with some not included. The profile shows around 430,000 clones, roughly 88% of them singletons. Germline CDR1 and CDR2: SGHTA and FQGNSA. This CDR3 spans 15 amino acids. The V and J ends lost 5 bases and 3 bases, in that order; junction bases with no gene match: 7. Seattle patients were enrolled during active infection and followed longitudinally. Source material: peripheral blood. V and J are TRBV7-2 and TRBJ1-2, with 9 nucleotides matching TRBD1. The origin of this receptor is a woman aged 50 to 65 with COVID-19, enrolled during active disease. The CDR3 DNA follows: TGTGCCAGCAGCCTTCGGACAGGGGCTGACTATGGCTACACCTTC. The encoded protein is CASSLRTGADYGYTF.